Below, 24 T cell receptor beta chains from the same sample are listed, as sequenced in a study of blood T cell repertoires in COVID-19. Profiled with immunoSEQ multiplex PCR; TCRdb holds only in-frame clones, not every one. Among more than 90,000 clones, around three quarters were seen once, and the ten largest hold around 23%. The sequencing sample was made of peripheral blood. The receptors originated from a woman aged 55 to 70 in a cohort sampled during active or convalescent COVID-19.

The V gene is TRBV6-5, the J gene TRBJ2-7; TRBD1 matches at 11 bases. Trimming removed 10 bases from V and 1 base from J; junction bases left unmatched: 6. This CDR3 is built from 14 residues. Germline loops: CDR1 MNHEY, CDR2 SVGAGI. The CDR3 protein is CATLGTGGSYEQYF. The CDR3 coding sequence is TGTGCCACCTTAGGGACAGGGGGATCCTACGAGCAGTACTTC.

The chain couples TRBV19 to TRBJ1-2; 12 bases fit TRBD1. Trimming at V came to 4 bases and at J to 8 bases, leaving 11 bases not matched to a gene. Germline values: CDR1 LNHDA, CDR2 SQIVND (reference sequence). The CDR3 is 16 residues long. In nucleotides, the CDR3 is TGTGCCAGTAGTAGGGAACCGGGACAGGGGGCTCGAGGCTACACCTTC. Translating it yields CASSREPGQGARGYTF.

The gene calls are TRBV23-1 and TRBJ2-1, with D perhaps TRBD1 (6 bases). TRBV23-1 is flagged as an ORF with uncertain function. The CDR3 has 14 residues. V lost 2 bases, J lost 7 bases, and 12 bases lay in between. The CDR3 spells CASSQDKGENEQFF. CDR3 nucleotides: TGCGCCAGCAGTCAAGACAAGGGGGAGAATGAGCAGTTCTTC.

To note about this clone: Germline and junction disagree at one end, which may indicate a read error. The rearrangement links TRBV29-1 to TRBJ2-5; TRBD1 matches 8 bases. Germline-derived CDR1 and CDR2 are SQVTM and ANQGSEA. This CDR3 is built from 14 residues. In nucleotides, the CDR3 is TGCAGCGTTGAGATATGGGACAGGCAAGAGGCCCAGTACTTC. As protein: CSVEIWDRQEAQYF.

This clone was recorded at least ten times. The chain carries TRBV6-2 or TRBV6-3 and TRBJ1-6; D gene uncertain. The germline V gene encodes CDR1 MNHEY and CDR2 SVGEGT. The CDR3 covers 13 residues. Trimming removed 4 bases from V and 10 bases from J, with 11 bases in between. The CDR3 loop is CASSFHNKSPLHF. CDR3 sequence (DNA): TGTGCCAGCAGTTTCCACAACAAGTCACCCCTCCACTTT.

The V gene is TRBV7-6, the J gene TRBJ2-5; a weak D match, TRBD1 (6 bases). The V end lost 4 bases, the J end lost 0 bases, and 15 bases lay between the germline ends. The CDR3 runs to 16 residues. Looked up from germline, CDR1 is SGHVS and CDR2 is FNYEAQ. The CDR3 DNA follows: TGTGCCAGCAGCTCGATAGTTGACAGGTACCAAGAGACCCAGTACTTC. Translating gives CASSSIVDRYQETQYF.

This clone was detected a few times. This chain uses TRBV25-1 with TRBJ2-7; the match to TRBD1 covers 9 bases. CDR3 length: 15 residues. In germline, CDR1 is MGHDK, CDR2 SYGVNS. J was trimmed by 5 bases and V by 3 bases; bases with no gene match: 8. For the CDR3, the DNA is TGTGCCAGCAGTGAGCCCGGGACAGGGATCCACGAGCAGTACTTC. Amino acids: CASSEPGTGIHEQYF.

The chain couples TRBV2 to TRBJ1-5, with TRBD1 identical over 11 bases. The CDR3 totals 14 residues. Trimming cost V 9 bases and J 6 bases; bases outside gene matches: 7. Per germline, CDR1 SNHLY and CDR2 FYNNEI. The CDR3 loop reads CARGQGDNRQPQHF. The CDR3 bases are TGTGCCAGGGGACAGGGGGATAACCGTCAGCCCCAGCATTTT.

The chain recombines TRBV4-3 with TRBJ1-6; TRBD1 matches 9 bases. The CDR3 runs 20 residues. Germline CDR1 reads LGHNA; CDR2 reads YSLEER. J gave up 0 bases and V 2 bases, and 11 bases lay outside the gene matches. CDR3 nucleotides: TGCGCCAGCAGCCAAAAGGGAAACAGGGGGCGACCCTCCTATAATTCACCCCTCCACTTT. Protein sequence: CASSQKGNRGRPSYNSPLHF.

The genes are TRBV27 and TRBJ2-7; 7 bases are a match to TRBD1. CDR3 length: 12 residues. The germline CDR1 and CDR2 sequences are MNHEY and SMNVEV (reference sequence). V was clipped by 5 bases and J by 2 bases; unmatched bases: 0. In DNA form, the CDR3 reads TGTGCCAGCAGTGGACAGGCCTACGAGCAGTACTTC. Protein sequence: CASSGQAYEQYF.

The chain is built from TRBV14 and TRBJ2-7; D might be TRBD1 (5 bases). V dropped 2 bases and J dropped 5 bases, with 13 bases sitting between them. The germline gives CDR1 SGHDN, CDR2 FVKESK. The CDR3 consists of 14 residues. The CDR3 is CASSQRRGPHEQYF. Here the CDR3 DNA reads TGTGCCAGCAGCCAACGAAGGGGCCCCCACGAGCAGTACTTC. The full variable domain, rest sourced from reference TRBV14 and TRBJ2-7, is EAGVTQFPSHSVIEKGQTVTLRCDPISGHDNLYWYRRVMGKEIKFLLHFVKESKQDESGMPNNRFLAERTGGTYSTLKVQPAELEDSGVYFCASSQRRGPHEQYFGPGTRLTVT.

This clone was observed once. This rearrangement joins TRBV19 to TRBJ2-2, with D unclear. Germline values: CDR1 LNHDA, CDR2 SQIVND (reference sequence). V was cut by 7 bases and J by 3 bases, with 15 bases left in between. This CDR3 is built from 15 residues. CDR3 residues: CASTNRQRYTGELFF. CDR3 coding DNA: TGTGCCAGTACCAATCGGCAGCGCTACACCGGGGAGCTGTTTTTT. The full variable domain, rest sourced from reference TRBV19 and TRBJ2-2, is DGGITQSPKYLFRKEGQNVTLSCEQNLNHDAMYWYRQDPGQGLRLIYYSQIVNDFQKGDIAEGYSVSREKKESFPLTVTSAQKNPTAFYLCASTNRQRYTGELFFGEGSRLTVL.

The genes are TRBV30 and TRBJ1-6; TRBD1 matches at 8 bases. Germline CDR1 reads GTSNPN; CDR2 reads SVGIG (reference sequence). The CDR3 sequence is 13 residues long. V dropped 8 bases and J dropped 6; count of bases not matched to a gene: 6. CDR3: CAGTGGLNSPLHF. In nucleotides, the CDR3 is TGTGCCGGGACAGGCGGACTTAATTCACCCCTCCACTTT.

CDR3 amino acids: CASSHVRDSRRGAKHLTYNEQFF. The CDR3, as DNA: TGTGCCAGCAGCCATGTCAGAGACTCTCGGCGGGGGGCCAAGCACCTTACCTACAATGAGCAGTTCTTC. The chain recombines TRBV3-1 (or the pseudogene TRBV3-2) with TRBJ2-1, with 8 bases matching TRBD2. The trim removed 3 bases at V and 2 bases at J, leaving 27 bases unmatched. In germline, CDR1 is LGHDT, CDR2 YNNKEL (reference sequence). This CDR3 is 23 amino acids long.

The J gene is TRBJ1-5, the V gene TRBV5-1, with 7 bases that match TRBD1. Germline loops: CDR1 SGHRS, CDR2 YFSETQ. V was pared by 3 bases and J by 4 bases, with 4 bases of the junction left unmatched. The CDR3 is made up of 14 amino acids. The chain's CDR3 is CASSSGTENQPQHF. CDR3 nucleotide sequence: TGCGCCAGCAGCTCCGGGACAGAAAATCAGCCCCAGCATTTT. Full variable domain (remainder filled in from reference TRBV5-1 and TRBJ1-5): KAGVTQTPRYLIKTRGQQVTLSCSPISGHRSVSWYQQTPGQGLQFLFEYFSETQRNKGNFPGRFSGRQFSNSRSEMNVSTLELGDSALYLCASSSGTENQPQHFGDGTRLSIL.

V gene TRBV5-6 combines with J gene TRBJ1-2, with TRBD1 as a possible D gene (6 bases). Germline CDR1 SGHDT, CDR2 YYEEEE. The CDR3 consists of 13 residues. The germline V and J ends were trimmed by 5 bases and 2 bases, with 10 bases remaining between them. CDR3 amino acids: CASRLRGNYGYTF. The CDR3 DNA reads as TGTGCCAGCAGACTCAGGGGAAACTATGGCTACACCTTC.

The chain couples TRBV11-2 to TRBJ1-2; D remains unclear. Germline loops: CDR1 SGHAT, CDR2 FQNNGV. Trimming left V 5 bases short and J 2 bases short, with 15 bases between. The CDR3 is made up of 15 amino acids. CDR3 nucleotides: TGTGCCAGCAGCCCCCTCGATGGCGGAAACTATGGCTACACCTTC. It encodes CASSPLDGGNYGYTF.

The chain employs TRBV5-1 and TRBJ1-1, with 7 bases that match TRBD1. The CDR3 runs to 16 residues. Germline-derived CDR1 and CDR2 are SGHRS and YFSETQ. V gave up 2 bases and J gave up 0 bases; unmatched junction bases: 7. CDR3 sequence: CASSLGTALMNTEAFF. Written as DNA, the CDR3 is TGCGCCAGCAGCTTAGGGACAGCGCTCATGAACACTGAAGCTTTCTTT.

The rearrangement uses TRBV7-3 and TRBJ1-4; TRBD1 matches at 8 bases. Germline V gives CDR1 SGHTA, CDR2 FQGTGA. Germline trimming cut 5 bases from V and 7 bases from J; bases unmatched to any gene: 9. This CDR3 is built from 15 residues. The CDR3 spells CASSEGLGTGEKLFF. CDR3 DNA sequence: TGTGCCAGCAGCGAGGGCCTTGGGACAGGTGAAAAACTGTTTTTT. The variable domain in full, completed from reference TRBV7-3 and TRBJ1-4, reads GAGVSQTPSNKVTEKGKYVELRCDPISGHTALYWYRQSLGQGPEFLIYFQGTGAADDSGLPNDRFFAVRPEGSVSTLKIQRTERGDSAVYLCASSEGLGTGEKLFFGSGTQLSVL.

The rearrangement links TRBV11-1 to TRBJ1-5; D may be TRBD1 (6 bases). CDR1 is SGHAT and CDR2 is FQDESV in the germline V gene (reference sequence). The length of the CDR3 is 14 residues. V gave up 5 bases and J gave up 3 bases, with 11 bases separating them. CDR3 bases: TGTGCCAGCAGCCCAACAGGGCCCAATCAGCCCCAGCATTTT. This gives the protein CASSPTGPNQPQHF.

The chain is built from TRBV5-4 and TRBJ1-2, with TRBD1 matching over 8 bases. This CDR3 is 14 amino acids long. The ends lost 3 bases at V and 4 bases at J; junction bases unmatched: 5. CDR1 and CDR2 from the germline V gene are SGHNT and YYREEE (reference sequence). CDR3 protein: CASSYFRGPYGYTF. CDR3 sequence (DNA): TGTGCCAGCAGCTATTTCAGGGGGCCCTATGGCTACACCTTC.

This chain joins TRBV5-1 and TRBJ2-2, with 9 bases identical to TRBD1. Germline assignment: CDR1 SGHRS and CDR2 YFSETQ. Trimming removed 4 bases from V and 6 bases from J; junction bases left unmatched: 16. The CDR3 is made up of 18 amino acids. In DNA, the CDR3 is TGCGCCAGCAGCGCTGACCCGGGACAGGGAGTCTCTCCCGGGGAGCTGTTTTTT. This codes for CASSADPGQGVSPGELFF.

V and J are TRBV19 and TRBJ2-5, with a tentative D call TRBD2 (6 bases). There are 13 residues in the CDR3. Germline V gene sequence: CDR1 LNHDA, CDR2 SQIVND (reference sequence). V was cut by 5 bases and J by 10 bases, with 17 bases left in between. The chain's CDR3 is CASSPRGRRDQYF. In nucleotides, the CDR3 is TGTGCCAGTAGTCCCCGTGGGCGGAGGGACCAGTACTTC. The full variable domain, completed using reference TRBV19 and TRBJ2-5, is DGGITQSPKYLFRKEGQNVTLSCEQNLNHDAMYWYRQDPGQGLRLIYYSQIVNDFQKGDIAEGYSVSREKKESFPLTVTSAQKNPTAFYLCASSPRGRRDQYFGPGTRLLVL.

This clone was seen a few times. J is TRBJ1-2 and V is TRBV19, with D uncertain. The CDR3 runs 13 residues. The germline V gene encodes CDR1 LNHDA and CDR2 SQIVND (reference sequence). Trimming removed 9 bases from V and 1 base from J, with 12 bases in between. CDR3 protein: CASARELNYGYTF. The DNA for the CDR3 is TGTGCCAGCGCCCGGGAGCTTAACTATGGCTACACCTTC. The full variable domain, completed using reference TRBV19 and TRBJ1-2, is DGGITQSPKYLFRKEGQNVTLSCEQNLNHDAMYWYRQDPGQGLRLIYYSQIVNDFQKGDIAEGYSVSREKKESFPLTVTSAQKNPTAFYLCASARELNYGYTFGSGTRLTVV.